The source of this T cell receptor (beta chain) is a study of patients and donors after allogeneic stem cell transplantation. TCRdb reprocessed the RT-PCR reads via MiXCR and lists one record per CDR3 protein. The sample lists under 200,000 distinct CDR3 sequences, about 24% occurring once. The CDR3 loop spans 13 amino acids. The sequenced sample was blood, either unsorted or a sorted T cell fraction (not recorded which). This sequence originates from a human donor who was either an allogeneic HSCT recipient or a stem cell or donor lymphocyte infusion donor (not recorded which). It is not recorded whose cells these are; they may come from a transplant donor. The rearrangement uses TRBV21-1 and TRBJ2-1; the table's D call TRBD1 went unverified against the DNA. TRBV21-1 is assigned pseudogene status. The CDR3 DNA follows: TGTGCCATCTCGTGGGACCGATACAATGAGCAGTTCTTC. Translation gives CAISWDRYNEQFF.